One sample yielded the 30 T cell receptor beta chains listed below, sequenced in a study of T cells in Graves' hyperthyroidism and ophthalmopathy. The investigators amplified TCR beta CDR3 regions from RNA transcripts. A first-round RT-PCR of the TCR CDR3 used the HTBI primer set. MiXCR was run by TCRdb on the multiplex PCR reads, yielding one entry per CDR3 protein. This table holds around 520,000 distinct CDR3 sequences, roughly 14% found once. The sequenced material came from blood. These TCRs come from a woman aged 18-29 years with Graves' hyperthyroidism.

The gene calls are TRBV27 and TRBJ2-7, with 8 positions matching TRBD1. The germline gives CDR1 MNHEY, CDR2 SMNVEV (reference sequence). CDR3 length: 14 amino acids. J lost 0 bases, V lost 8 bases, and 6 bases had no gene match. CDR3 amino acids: CASWGQDSSYEQYF. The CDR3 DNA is TGTGCCAGCTGGGGACAGGACAGCTCCTACGAGCAGTACTTC.

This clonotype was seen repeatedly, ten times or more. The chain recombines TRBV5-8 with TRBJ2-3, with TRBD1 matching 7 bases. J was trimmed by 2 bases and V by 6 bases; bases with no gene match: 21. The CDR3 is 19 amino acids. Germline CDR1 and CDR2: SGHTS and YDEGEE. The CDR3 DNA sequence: TGTGCCAGCACAGCTGGGCAGGGGGACGGATCGGGCTACACAGATACGCAGTATTTT. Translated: CASTAGQGDGSGYTDTQYF.

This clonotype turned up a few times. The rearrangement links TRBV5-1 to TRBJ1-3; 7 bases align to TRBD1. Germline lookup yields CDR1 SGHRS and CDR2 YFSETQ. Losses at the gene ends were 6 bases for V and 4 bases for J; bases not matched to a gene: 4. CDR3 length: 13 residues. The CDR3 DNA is TGCGCCAGCATGGGACAGACCGGAAACACCATATATTTT. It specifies CASMGQTGNTIYF.

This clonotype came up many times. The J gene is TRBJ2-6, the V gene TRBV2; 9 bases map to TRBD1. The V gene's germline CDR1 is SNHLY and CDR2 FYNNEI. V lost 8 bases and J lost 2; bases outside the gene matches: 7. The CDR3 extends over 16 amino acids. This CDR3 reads CASYGQGSTGANVLTF. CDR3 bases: TGTGCCAGCTATGGACAGGGGTCCACTGGGGCCAACGTCCTGACTTTC.

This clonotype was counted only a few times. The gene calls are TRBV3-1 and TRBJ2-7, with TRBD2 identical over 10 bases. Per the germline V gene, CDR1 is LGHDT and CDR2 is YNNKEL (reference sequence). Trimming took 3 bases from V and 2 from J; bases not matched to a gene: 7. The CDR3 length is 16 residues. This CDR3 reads CASSQYGTSDPYEQYF. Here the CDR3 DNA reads TGTGCCAGCAGCCAGTACGGGACTAGCGACCCCTACGAGCAGTACTTC.

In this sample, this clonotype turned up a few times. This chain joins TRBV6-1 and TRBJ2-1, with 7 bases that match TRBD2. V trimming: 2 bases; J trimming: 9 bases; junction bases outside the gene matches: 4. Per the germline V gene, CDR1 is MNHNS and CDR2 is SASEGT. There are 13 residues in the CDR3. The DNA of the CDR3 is TGTGCCAGCAGTGAAATGAGGGAGGGTGAGCAGTTCTTC. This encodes CASSEMREGEQFF.

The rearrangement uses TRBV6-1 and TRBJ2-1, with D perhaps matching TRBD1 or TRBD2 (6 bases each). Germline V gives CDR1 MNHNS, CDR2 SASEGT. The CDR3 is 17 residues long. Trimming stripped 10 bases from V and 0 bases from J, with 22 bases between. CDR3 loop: CATQGTHGGGSYNEQFF. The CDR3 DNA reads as TGTGCCACGCAGGGGACTCATGGAGGGGGCTCCTACAATGAGCAGTTCTTC.

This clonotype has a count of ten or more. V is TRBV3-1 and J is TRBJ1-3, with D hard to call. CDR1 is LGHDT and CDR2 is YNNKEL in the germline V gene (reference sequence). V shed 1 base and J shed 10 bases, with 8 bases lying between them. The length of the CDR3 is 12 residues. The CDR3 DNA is TGTGCCAGCAGCCAAGGAGTAATGACCATATATTTT. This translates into CASSQGVMTIYF.

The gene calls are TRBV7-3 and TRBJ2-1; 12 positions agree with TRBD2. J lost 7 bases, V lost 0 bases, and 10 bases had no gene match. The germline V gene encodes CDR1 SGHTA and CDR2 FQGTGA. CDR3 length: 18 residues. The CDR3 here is CASSLTGGTSGRWNEQFF. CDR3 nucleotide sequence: TGTGCCAGCAGCTTAACTGGGGGAACTAGCGGGAGGTGGAATGAGCAGTTCTTC.

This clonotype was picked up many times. The CDR3 bases are TGTGCCAGCAGTCTTGGGGGCGGGCAGTTCTTC. This encodes CASSLGGGQFF. The chain combines TRBV27 with TRBJ2-1; tentatively, D is TRBD1 (6 bases). Trimming left V 5 bases short and J 12 bases short, with 11 bases between. The CDR3 consists of 11 residues. Germline V gene sequence: CDR1 MNHEY, CDR2 SMNVEV (reference sequence).

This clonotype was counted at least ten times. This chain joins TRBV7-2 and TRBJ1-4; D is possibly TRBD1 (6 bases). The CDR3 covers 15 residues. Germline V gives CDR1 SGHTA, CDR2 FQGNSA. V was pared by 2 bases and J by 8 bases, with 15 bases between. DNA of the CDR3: TGTGCCAGCAGCTTAACAGGGCGGGTGGAAGAAAAACTGTTTTTT. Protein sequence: CASSLTGRVEEKLFF.

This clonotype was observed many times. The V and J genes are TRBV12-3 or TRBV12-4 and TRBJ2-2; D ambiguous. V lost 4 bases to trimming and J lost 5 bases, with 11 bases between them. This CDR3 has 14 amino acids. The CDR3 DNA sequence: TGTGCCAGCAGTTACGGGCGAGCGACCGGGGAGCTGTTTTTT. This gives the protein CASSYGRATGELFF.

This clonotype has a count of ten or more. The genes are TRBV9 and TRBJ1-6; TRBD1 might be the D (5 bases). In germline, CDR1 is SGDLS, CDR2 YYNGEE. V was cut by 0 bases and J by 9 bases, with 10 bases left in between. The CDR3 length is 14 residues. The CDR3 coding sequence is TGTGCCAGCAGCGTAGTGGACATAGGTTCACCCCTCCACTTT. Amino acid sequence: CASSVVDIGSPLHF.

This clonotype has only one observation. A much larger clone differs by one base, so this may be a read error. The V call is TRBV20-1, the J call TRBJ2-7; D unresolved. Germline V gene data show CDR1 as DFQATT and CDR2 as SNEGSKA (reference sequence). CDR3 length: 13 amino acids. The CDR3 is CNASRSLSYEQYF. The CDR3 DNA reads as TGCAATGCTAGTAGGTCCCTCTCCTACGAGCAGTACTTC.

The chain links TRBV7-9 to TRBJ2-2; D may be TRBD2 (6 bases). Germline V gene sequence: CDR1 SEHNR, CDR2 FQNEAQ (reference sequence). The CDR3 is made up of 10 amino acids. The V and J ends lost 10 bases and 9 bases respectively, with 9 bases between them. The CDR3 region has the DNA TGTGCCAATGGAGGGCGGGAGCTGTTTTTT. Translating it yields CANGGRELFF.

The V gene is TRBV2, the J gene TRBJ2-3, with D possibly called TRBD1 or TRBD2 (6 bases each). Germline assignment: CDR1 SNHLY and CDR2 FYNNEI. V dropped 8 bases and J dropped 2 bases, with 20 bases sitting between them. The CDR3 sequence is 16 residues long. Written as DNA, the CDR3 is TGTGCCAGCTCCCGGGAGCGGACAGAGAACACAGATACGCAGTATTTT. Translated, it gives CASSRERTENTDTQYF.

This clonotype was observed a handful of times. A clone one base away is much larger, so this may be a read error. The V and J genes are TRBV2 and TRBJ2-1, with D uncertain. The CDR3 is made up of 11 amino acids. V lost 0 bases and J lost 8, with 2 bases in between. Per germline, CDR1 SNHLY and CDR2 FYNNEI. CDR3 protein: CASSEADEQFF. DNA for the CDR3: TGTGCCAGCAGTGAAGCGGATGAGCAGTTCTTC.

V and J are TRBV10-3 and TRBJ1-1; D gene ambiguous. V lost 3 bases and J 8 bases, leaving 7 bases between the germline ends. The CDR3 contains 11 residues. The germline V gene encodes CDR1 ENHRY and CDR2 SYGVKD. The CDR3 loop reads CAISDEGEAFF. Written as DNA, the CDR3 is TGTGCCATCAGTGACGAGGGAGAAGCTTTCTTT.

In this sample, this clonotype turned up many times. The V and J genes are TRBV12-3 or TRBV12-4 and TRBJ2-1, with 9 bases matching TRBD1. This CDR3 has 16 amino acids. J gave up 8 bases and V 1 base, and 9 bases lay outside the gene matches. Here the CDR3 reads CASSLGRDRVRDEQFF. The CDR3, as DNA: TGTGCCAGCAGTTTAGGGAGGGACAGGGTGAGGGATGAGCAGTTCTTC.

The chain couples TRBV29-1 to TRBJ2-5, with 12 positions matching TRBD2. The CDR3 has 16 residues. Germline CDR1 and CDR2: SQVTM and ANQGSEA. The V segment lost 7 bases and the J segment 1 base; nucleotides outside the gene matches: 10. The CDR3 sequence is CSAQGASGRVQETQYF. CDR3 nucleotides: TGCAGCGCCCAAGGAGCTAGCGGGAGGGTCCAAGAGACCCAGTACTTC. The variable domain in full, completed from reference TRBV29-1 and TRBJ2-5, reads SAVISQKPSRDICQRGTSLTIQCQVDSQVTMMFWYRQQPGQSLTLIATANQGSEATYESGFVIDKFPISRPNLTFSTLTVSNMSPEDSSIYLCSAQGASGRVQETQYFGPGTRLLVL.

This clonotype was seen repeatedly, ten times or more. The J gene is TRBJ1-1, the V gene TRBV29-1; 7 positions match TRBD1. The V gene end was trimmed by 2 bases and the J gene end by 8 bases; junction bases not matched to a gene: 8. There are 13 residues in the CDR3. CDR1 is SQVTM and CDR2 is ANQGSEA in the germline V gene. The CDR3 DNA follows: TGCAGCGTTGAATTAGACAGGGCTAGGGAAGCTTTCTTT. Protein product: CSVELDRAREAFF. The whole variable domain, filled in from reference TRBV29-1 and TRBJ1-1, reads SAVISQKPSRDICQRGTSLTIQCQVDSQVTMMFWYRQQPGQSLTLIATANQGSEATYESGFVIDKFPISRPNLTFSTLTVSNMSPEDSSIYLCSVELDRAREAFFGQGTRLTVV.

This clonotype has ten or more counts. CDR3 region: CSAGTGGATNEKLFF. In DNA, the CDR3 is TGCAGTGCTGGGACAGGGGGTGCAACTAATGAAAAACTGTTTTTT. The chain joins TRBV20-1 to TRBJ1-4, with 11 bases lining up with TRBD1. The CDR3 has 15 amino acids. V shed 5 bases and J 0 bases; nucleotides not matched to a gene: 2. The V gene's germline CDR1 is DFQATT and CDR2 SNEGSKA (reference sequence).

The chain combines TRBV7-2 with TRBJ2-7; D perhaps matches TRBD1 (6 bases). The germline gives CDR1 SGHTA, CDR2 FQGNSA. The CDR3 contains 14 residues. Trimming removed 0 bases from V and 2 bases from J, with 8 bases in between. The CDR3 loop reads CASSLAGATYEQYF. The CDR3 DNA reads TGTGCCAGCAGCTTAGCGGGGGCAACCTACGAGCAGTACTTC.

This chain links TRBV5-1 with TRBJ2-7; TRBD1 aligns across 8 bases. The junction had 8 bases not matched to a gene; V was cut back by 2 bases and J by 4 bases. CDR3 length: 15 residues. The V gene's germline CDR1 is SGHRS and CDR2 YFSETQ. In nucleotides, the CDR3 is TGCGCCAGCAGCTTAGGACAGGGCGTGGGTTACGAGCAGTACTTC. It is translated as CASSLGQGVGYEQYF.

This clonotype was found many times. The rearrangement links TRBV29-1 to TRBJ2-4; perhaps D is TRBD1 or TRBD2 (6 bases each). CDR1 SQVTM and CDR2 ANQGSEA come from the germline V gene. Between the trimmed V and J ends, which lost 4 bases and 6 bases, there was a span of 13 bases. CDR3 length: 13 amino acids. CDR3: CSVAGVGGNIQYF. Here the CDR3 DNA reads TGCAGCGTTGCAGGGGTCGGGGGAAACATTCAGTACTTC.

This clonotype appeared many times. The CDR3 bases are TGTGCCAGCAGCTTCGGCTTGGCGGGAGTCAGCACAGATACGCAGTATTTT. Its translation: CASSFGLAGVSTDTQYF. The chain is built from TRBV7-2 and TRBJ2-3; 7 bases agree with TRBD2. Germline V lookup: CDR1 SGHTA, CDR2 FQGNSA. CDR3 length: 17 residues. Trimming cost V 3 bases and J 0 bases; bases outside gene matches: 9.

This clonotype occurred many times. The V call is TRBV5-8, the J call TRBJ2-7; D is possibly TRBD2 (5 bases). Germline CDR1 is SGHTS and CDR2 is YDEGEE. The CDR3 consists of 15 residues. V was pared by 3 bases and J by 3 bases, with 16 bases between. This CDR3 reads CASSSSGGLGYEQYF. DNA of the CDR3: TGTGCCAGCAGCTCGAGCGGTGGACTGGGCTACGAGCAGTACTTC.

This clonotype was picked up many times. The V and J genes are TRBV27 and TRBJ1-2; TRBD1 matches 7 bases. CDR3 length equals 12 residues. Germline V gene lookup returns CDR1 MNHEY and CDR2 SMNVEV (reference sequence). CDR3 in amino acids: CERTGPGYGYTF. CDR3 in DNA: TGTGAACGGACAGGACCCGGCTATGGCTACACCTTC.

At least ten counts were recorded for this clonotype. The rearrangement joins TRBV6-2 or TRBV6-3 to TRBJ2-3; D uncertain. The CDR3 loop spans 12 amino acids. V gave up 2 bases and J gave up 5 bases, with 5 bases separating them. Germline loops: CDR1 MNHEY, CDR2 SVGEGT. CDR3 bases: TGTGCCAGCAGTTACCGGGTAGATACGCAGTATTTT. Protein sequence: CASSYRVDTQYF.

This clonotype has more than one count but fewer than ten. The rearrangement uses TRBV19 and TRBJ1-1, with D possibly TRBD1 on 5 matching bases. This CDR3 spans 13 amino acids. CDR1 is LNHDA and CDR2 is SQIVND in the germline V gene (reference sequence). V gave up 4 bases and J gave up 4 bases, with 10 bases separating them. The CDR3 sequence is CASSTAGTTEAFF. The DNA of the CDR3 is TGTGCCAGTAGTACGGCCGGGACCACTGAAGCTTTCTTT.